This T cell receptor (beta chain) was sequenced in a study of blood T cell repertoires in COVID-19. In germline, CDR1 is MGHRA, CDR2 YSYEKL. Trimming took off 1 base at V and 5 bases at J, with 18 bases between the two ends. The CDR3 sequence is 17 residues long. Method: immunoSEQ multiplex PCR; TCRdb's copy keeps in-frame clones and lacks some. The sample lists some 95,000 clones, about 86% seen once, with 1.2% in the top ten. This clone has just a few counts. The sequenced material came from peripheral blood. This TCR derives from a man of 80 years or more with active or convalescent COVID-19. The chain has TRBV4-1 and TRBJ2-1; D is possibly TRBD2 (6 bases). CDR3 in DNA: TGCGCCAGCAGCCAAGGAGTGGCGGGACCGGGTCACAATGAGCAGTTCTTC. It is translated as CASSQGVAGPGHNEQFF.